Each of the 14 T cell receptor beta chains below was sequenced from the same sample in a study of blood T cell repertoires in COVID-19. Sequenced by immunoSEQ multiplex PCR; TCRdb stores in-frame clones only, minus some. The sample records 200,000 to 250,000 clones, roughly 85% being singletons. Sequences were obtained from peripheral blood. These receptors came from a woman at least 80 years old with acute or convalescent COVID-19.

This chain joins TRBV19 and TRBJ2-1; TRBD1 matches 7 bases. V shed 3 bases, J shed 2 bases, and the junction held 4 bases outside the gene matches. The CDR3 is 15 residues long. Germline values: CDR1 LNHDA, CDR2 SQIVND (reference sequence). Here the CDR3 DNA reads TGTGCCAGTAGTATCTCGACAGGGCCCTACAATGAGCAGTTCTTC. Protein: CASSISTGPYNEQFF.

The chain couples TRBV19 to TRBJ2-5; 9 bases align to TRBD1. This CDR3 is 15 amino acids long. Germline lookup yields CDR1 LNHDA and CDR2 SQIVND (reference sequence). Unmatched junction bases numbered 8, after V lost 4 bases and J lost 5 bases. The CDR3 loop reads CASSKVGQGGETQYF. The CDR3 DNA reads as TGTGCCAGTAGTAAAGTGGGACAGGGTGGGGAGACCCAGTACTTC.

The chain joins TRBV6-2 or TRBV6-3 to TRBJ2-3, with a tentative D call TRBD1 (5 bases). This CDR3 spans 17 amino acids. Germline lookup yields CDR1 MNHEY and CDR2 SVGEGT. V was cut by 0 bases and J by 2 bases, with 15 bases left in between. The CDR3 DNA reads TGTGCCAGCAGTTACTCCCTCAGGCAGGGCCTCACAGATACGCAGTATTTT. Amino acid sequence: CASSYSLRQGLTDTQYF.

This clone was seen a few times. CDR3 region: CASSQGTAPEAFF. CDR3 DNA sequence: TGTGCCAGCAGCCAAGGGACAGCGCCTGAAGCTTTCTTT. V and J are TRBV5-8 and TRBJ1-1; 7 nucleotides align to TRBD1. The ends lost 4 bases at V and 6 bases at J; junction bases unmatched: 6. The CDR3 loop spans 13 amino acids. Germline V gene data show CDR1 as SGHTS and CDR2 as YDEGEE. Complete variable domain (other parts from reference TRBV5-8 and TRBJ1-1): EAGVTQSPTHLIKTRGQQATLRCSPISGHTSVYWYQQALGLGLQFLLWYDEGEERNRGNFPPRFSGRQFPNYSSELNVNALELEDSALYLCASSQGTAPEAFFGQGTRLTVV.

The chain couples TRBV28 to TRBJ1-2, with D unresolved. Trimming removed 7 bases at V and 4 bases at J, with 13 bases between. Germline V gives CDR1 MDHEN, CDR2 SYDVKM. This CDR3 has 13 amino acids. The CDR3 protein is CASTVPYSYGYTF. The CDR3, as DNA: TGTGCCAGCACTGTGCCCTATTCCTATGGCTACACCTTC.

The V gene is TRBV20-1, the J gene TRBJ1-1; D remains unclear. This CDR3 spans 11 amino acids. V lost 7 bases and J 0 bases, leaving 6 bases between the germline ends. Germline V lookup: CDR1 DFQATT, CDR2 SNEGSKA (reference sequence). This CDR3 is CSVQMNTEAFF. The CDR3 DNA reads as TGCAGTGTCCAAATGAACACTGAAGCTTTCTTT.

A few counts support this clone. The J gene is TRBJ1-2, the V gene TRBV19; no clear D. Trimming left V 10 bases short and J 5 bases short, with 17 bases between. CDR1 LNHDA and CDR2 SQIVND come from the germline V gene (reference sequence). The CDR3 extends over 13 amino acids. The CDR3: CATPRREGYGYTF. DNA of the CDR3: TGTGCCACCCCAAGGAGGGAAGGATATGGCTACACCTTC.

The chain couples TRBV28 to TRBJ1-2, with 7 bases matching TRBD1. The CDR3 loop spans 16 amino acids. Germline V gene lookup returns CDR1 MDHEN and CDR2 SYDVKM. V dropped 5 bases and J dropped 8; count of bases not matched to a gene: 17. The CDR3 DNA follows: TGTGCCAGCAGTAGGGGGACAGAGACCCAAAGAAGGGGCTACACCTTC. Protein product: CASSRGTETQRRGYTF.

This chain links TRBV7-9 with TRBJ1-4; TRBD1 matches at 11 bases. V shed 5 bases and J 4 bases; nucleotides not matched to a gene: 3. The CDR3 sequence is 15 residues long. The germline gives CDR1 SEHNR, CDR2 FQNEAQ (reference sequence). In DNA, the CDR3 is TGTGCCAGCAGCACCGGGACAGGGGGTAATGAAAAACTGTTTTTT. Amino acids: CASSTGTGGNEKLFF.

This chain uses TRBV27 with TRBJ1-1, with D unresolved. The germline V gene has CDR1 MNHEY and CDR2 SMNVEV (reference sequence). The V gene lost 4 bases and the J gene lost 0 bases, with 9 bases spanning the gap. The CDR3 has 14 residues. CDR3 protein: CASSSGLVNTEAFF. For the CDR3, the DNA is TGTGCCAGCAGTTCCGGACTGGTGAACACTGAAGCTTTCTTT.

The genes are TRBV11-2 and TRBJ1-2, with unresolved D. CDR1 SGHAT and CDR2 FQNNGV come from the germline V gene. V lost 5 bases to trimming and J lost 0 bases, with 13 bases between them. The CDR3 loop spans 15 amino acids. CDR3: CASSRATEPNYGYTF. CDR3 sequence (DNA): TGTGCCAGCAGCCGAGCGACGGAACCTAACTATGGCTACACCTTC.

The sample holds a few counts of this clone. One end of the junction does not line up with germline, which may come from a read error. The chain is built from TRBV19 and TRBJ2-5; TRBD2 matches 10 bases. Germline values: CDR1 LNHDA, CDR2 SQIVND (reference sequence). The CDR3 spans 15 residues. The CDR3: CASSMSSGGQENQYF. The DNA of the CDR3 is TGTGCCAGTAGTATGTCTAGCGGGGGCCAAGAGAACCAGTACTTC.

The CDR3 loop reads CATSDPGTNYGYTF. The DNA for the CDR3 is TGTGCCACCAGTGACCCCGGGACAAACTATGGCTACACCTTC. The J gene is TRBJ1-2, the V gene TRBV24-1, with D perhaps matching TRBD1 (6 bases). There are 14 residues in the CDR3. Trimming left V 4 bases short and J 2 bases short, with 10 bases between. Germline CDR1 KGHDR, CDR2 SFDVKD.

The chain links TRBV5-1 to TRBJ1-3; possibly TRBD1 for D (6 bases). This CDR3 region has 14 residues. CDR1 is SGHRS, CDR2 YFSETQ, per germline. Trimming removed 3 bases from V and 8 bases from J, with 15 bases in between. The CDR3 sequence is CASSSGGGADTIYF. The CDR3 DNA reads as TGCGCCAGCAGCTCGGGGGGGGGCGCAGACACCATATATTTT.